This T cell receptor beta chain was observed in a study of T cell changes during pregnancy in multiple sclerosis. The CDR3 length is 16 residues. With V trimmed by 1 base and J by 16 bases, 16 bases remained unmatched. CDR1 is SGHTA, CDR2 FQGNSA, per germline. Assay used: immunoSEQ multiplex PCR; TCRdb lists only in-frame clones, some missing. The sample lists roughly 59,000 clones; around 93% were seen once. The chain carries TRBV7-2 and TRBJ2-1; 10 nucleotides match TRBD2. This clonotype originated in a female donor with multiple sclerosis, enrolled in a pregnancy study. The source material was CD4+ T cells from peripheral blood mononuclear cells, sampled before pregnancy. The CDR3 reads CASSLVVAGGGGKKFF. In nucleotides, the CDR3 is TGTGCCAGCAGCTTAGTAGTAGCGGGAGGCGGGGGGAAAAAATTCTTC.